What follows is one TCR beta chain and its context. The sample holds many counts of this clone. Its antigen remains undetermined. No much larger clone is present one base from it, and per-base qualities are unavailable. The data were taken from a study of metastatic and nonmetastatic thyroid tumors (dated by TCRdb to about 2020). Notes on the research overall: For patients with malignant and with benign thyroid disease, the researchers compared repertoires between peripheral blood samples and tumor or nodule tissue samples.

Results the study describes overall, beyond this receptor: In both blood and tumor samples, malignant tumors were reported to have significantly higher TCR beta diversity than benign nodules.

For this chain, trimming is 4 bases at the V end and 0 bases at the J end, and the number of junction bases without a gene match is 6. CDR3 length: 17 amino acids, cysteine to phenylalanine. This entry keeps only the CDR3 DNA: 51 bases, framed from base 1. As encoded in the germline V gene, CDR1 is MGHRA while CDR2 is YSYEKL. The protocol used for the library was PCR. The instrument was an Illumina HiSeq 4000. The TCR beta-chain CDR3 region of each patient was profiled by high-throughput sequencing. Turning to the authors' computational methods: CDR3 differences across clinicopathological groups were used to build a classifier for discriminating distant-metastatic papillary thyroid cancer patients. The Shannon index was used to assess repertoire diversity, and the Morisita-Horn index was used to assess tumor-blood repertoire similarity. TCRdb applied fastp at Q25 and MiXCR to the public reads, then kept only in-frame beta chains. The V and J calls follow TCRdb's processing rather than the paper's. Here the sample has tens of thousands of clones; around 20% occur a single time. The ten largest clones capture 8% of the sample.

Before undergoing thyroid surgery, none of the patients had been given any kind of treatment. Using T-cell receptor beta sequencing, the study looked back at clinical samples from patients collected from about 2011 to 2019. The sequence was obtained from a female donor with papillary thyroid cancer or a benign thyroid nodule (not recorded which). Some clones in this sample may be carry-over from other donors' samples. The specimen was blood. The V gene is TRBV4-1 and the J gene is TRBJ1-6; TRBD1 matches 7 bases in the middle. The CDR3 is CASSPGQHSSYNSPLHF. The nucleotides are TGCGCCAGCAGCCCGGGACAGCATAGCTCCTATAATTCACCCCTCCACTTT.